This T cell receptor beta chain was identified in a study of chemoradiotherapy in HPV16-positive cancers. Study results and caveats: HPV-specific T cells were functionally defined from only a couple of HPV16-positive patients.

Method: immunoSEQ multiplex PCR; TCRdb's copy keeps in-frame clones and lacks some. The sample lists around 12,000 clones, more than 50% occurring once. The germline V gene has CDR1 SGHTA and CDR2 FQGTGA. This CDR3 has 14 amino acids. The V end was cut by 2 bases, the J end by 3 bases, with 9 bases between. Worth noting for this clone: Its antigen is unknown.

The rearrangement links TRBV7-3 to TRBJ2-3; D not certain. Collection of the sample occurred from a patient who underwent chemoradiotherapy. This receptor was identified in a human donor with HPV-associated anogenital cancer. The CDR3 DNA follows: TGTGCCAGCAGCTTAGCCCCTGAGACAGATACGCAGTATTTT. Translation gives CASSLAPETDTQYF. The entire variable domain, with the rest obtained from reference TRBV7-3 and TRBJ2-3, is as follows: GAGVSQTPSNKVTEKGKYVELRCDPISGHTALYWYRQSLGQGPEFLIYFQGTGAADDSGLPNDRFFAVRPEGSVSTLKIQRTERGDSAVYLCASSLAPETDTQYFGPGTRLTVL.